What follows are 15 T cell receptor beta chains derived from one specimen sequenced in a study of PD-1 blockade in classical Hodgkin lymphoma. Some clones are missing from TCRdb's copy, which holds only in-frame ones; the method was immunoSEQ multiplex PCR. The data contain more than 90,000 clones, roughly 79% of them singletons. After autologous stem cell transplantation all patients relapsed, and prior brentuximab vedotin exposure differed between cohorts. Sequenced here: peripheral blood mononuclear cells (PBMCs), sampled before the second cycle of nivolumab. The origin of the receptors is a human donor with classical Hodgkin lymphoma.

The V gene is TRBV2, the J gene TRBJ2-7; D uncertain. The CDR3 covers 11 residues. Germline V lookup: CDR1 SNHLY, CDR2 FYNNEI. V was shortened by 2 bases and J by 3 bases, with 2 bases between the two germline ends. The CDR3, as DNA: TGTGCCAGCAGTGAATTCTACGAGCAGTACTTC. Its protein is CASSEFYEQYF. Combining the CDR3 with reference TRBV2 and TRBJ2-7 gives the whole variable domain EPEVTQTPSHQVTQMGQEVILRCVPISNHLYFYWYRQILGQKVEFLVSFYNNEISEKSEIFDDQFSVERPDGSNFTLKIRSTKLEDSAMYFCASSEFYEQYFGPGTRLTVT.

V usage is TRBV18 and J usage is TRBJ2-3; no clear D. The CDR3 covers 13 residues. Trimming took 0 bases from V and 5 from J, leaving 6 bases between them. Looked up from germline, CDR1 is KGHSH and CDR2 is LQKENI. The CDR3 coding sequence is TGTGCCAGCTCACCACCGGCAAGAGATACGCAGTATTTT. Its translation: CASSPPARDTQYF. Filled out from reference TRBV18 and TRBJ2-3, the complete variable domain reads NAGVMQNPRHLVRRRGQEARLRCSPMKGHSHVYWYRQLPEEGLKFMVYLQKENIIDESGMPKERFSAEFPKEGPSILRIQQVVRGDSAAYFCASSPPARDTQYFGPGTRLTVL.

The V and J genes are TRBV7-9 and TRBJ1-1; D is possibly TRBD1 (6 bases). V was cut by 1 base and J by 14 bases, with 11 bases left in between. The germline V gene encodes CDR1 SEHNR and CDR2 FQNEAQ (reference sequence). The CDR3 covers 11 residues. The CDR3 loop reads CASSLGQGSFF. The CDR3 DNA follows: TGTGCCAGCAGCTTAGGCCAGGGGAGCTTCTTT.

The V call is TRBV19, the J call TRBJ2-7; 12 bases match TRBD2. Germline-derived CDR1 and CDR2 are LNHDA and SQIVND (reference sequence). The junction had 8 bases not matched to a gene; V was cut back by 7 bases and J by 7 bases. The CDR3 runs 14 residues. The DNA of the CDR3 is TGTGCCAGTAAAAGACTAGCGGGAGTGGGGGAGCAGTACTTC. Its protein product is CASKRLAGVGEQYF.

V gene TRBV28 combines with J gene TRBJ1-1; 7 nucleotides match TRBD1. The CDR3 runs to 13 residues. Germline V gene data show CDR1 as MDHEN and CDR2 as SYDVKM. The V gene end was trimmed by 6 bases and the J gene end by 3 bases; junction bases not matched to a gene: 4. CDR3 nucleotide sequence: TGTGCCAGCAGGACAGGGCTCGACACTGAAGCTTTCTTT. This encodes CASRTGLDTEAFF.

The chain couples TRBV7-8 to TRBJ1-1; D is unresolved. This CDR3 spans 13 amino acids. CDR1 is SGHVS, CDR2 FQNEAQ, per germline. Trimming removed 5 bases at V and 3 bases at J, with 10 bases between. CDR3 sequence reads: CASSPPSDTEAFF. The DNA for the CDR3 is TGTGCCAGCAGCCCCCCGAGCGACACTGAAGCTTTCTTT.

In its sample, this clone was seen a few times. This chain links TRBV4-1 with TRBJ1-2; tentative D call: TRBD1 (6 bases). V was shortened by 5 bases and J by 9 bases, with 13 bases between the two germline ends. CDR3 length equals 12 residues. Germline values: CDR1 MGHRA, CDR2 YSYEKL. CDR3 coding DNA: TGCGCCAGCAGCGACGACAGGCCACGCTACACCTTC. This translates into CASSDDRPRYTF.

This clone is a singleton in its sample. V and J are TRBV6-5 and TRBJ2-6; D uncertain. Germline CDR1 MNHEY, CDR2 SVGAGI. V gave up 8 bases and J gave up 4 bases, with 9 bases separating them. The CDR3 contains 13 residues. For the CDR3, the DNA is TGTGCCAGCGGGCCGGTCGGGGCCAACGTCCTGACTTTC. The encoded protein is CASGPVGANVLTF.

This chain joins TRBV7-6 and TRBJ1-1; perhaps TRBD1 as D (6 bases). V lost 2 bases to trimming and J lost 4 bases, with 11 bases between them. CDR1 is SGHVS, CDR2 FNYEAQ, per germline. The CDR3 consists of 14 residues. Here the CDR3 reads CASSLSTGTTEAFF. CDR3 bases: TGTGCCAGCAGCTTAAGCACAGGGACCACTGAAGCTTTCTTT.

The chain links TRBV7-3 to TRBJ2-2, with D perhaps assigned TRBD1 or TRBD2 (5 bases each). Germline V gene lookup returns CDR1 SGHTA and CDR2 FQGTGA. The CDR3 runs to 14 residues. Trimming left V 3 bases short and J 4 bases short, with 9 bases between. The CDR3 DNA sequence: TGTGCCAGCAGCTTGGGGGTCTCCACCGGGGAGCTGTTTTTT. It codes for CASSLGVSTGELFF.

This chain uses TRBV27 with TRBJ2-1; D gene unclear. The germline CDR1 and CDR2 sequences are MNHEY and SMNVEV (reference sequence). V lost 5 bases and J 5 bases, leaving 10 bases between the germline ends. The CDR3 sequence is 13 residues long. The chain's CDR3 is CASSPRENNEQFF. CDR3 nucleotides: TGTGCCAGCAGTCCAAGGGAAAACAATGAGCAGTTCTTC.

This clone was recorded once. The gene calls are TRBV7-3 and TRBJ2-1; TRBD2 matches at 11 bases. The J segment lost 10 bases and the V segment lost 2 bases, leaving 10 bases of the junction unmatched. The CDR3 runs to 16 residues. The germline gives CDR1 SGHTA, CDR2 FQGTGA. The CDR3 spells CASSLVASGRWVEQFF. CDR3 DNA: TGTGCCAGCAGCTTAGTGGCTAGCGGGAGGTGGGTGGAGCAGTTCTTC.

The chain has TRBV28 and TRBJ1-5; 7 bases are a match to TRBD1. In germline, CDR1 is MDHEN, CDR2 SYDVKM. The CDR3 is 15 amino acids. J was trimmed by 5 bases and V by 3 bases; bases with no gene match: 7. The CDR3 spells CASSFRGGGDQPQHF. For the CDR3, the DNA is TGTGCCAGCAGTTTTAGGGGAGGGGGCGATCAGCCCCAGCATTTT.

This sequence joins TRBV30 and TRBJ2-3; 7 bases agree with TRBD1. V shed 0 bases and J 2 bases; nucleotides not matched to a gene: 11. The V gene's germline CDR1 is GTSNPN and CDR2 SVGIG (reference sequence). The CDR3 contains 17 residues. CDR3 nucleotides: TGTGCCTGGAGTGTAGGGGGCTTGCTAGCCGACACAGATACGCAGTATTTT. Protein sequence: CAWSVGGLLADTDTQYF.

The chain uses TRBV10-3 and TRBJ1-5; D ambiguous. The CDR3 is made up of 13 amino acids. The V and J ends lost 4 bases and 7 bases respectively, with 11 bases between them. CDR1 ENHRY and CDR2 SYGVKD come from the germline V gene. The DNA for the CDR3 is TGTGCCATCAGTGGCCGGGAAAGCCAGCCCCAGCATTTT. It codes for CAISGRESQPQHF.